The 3 T cell receptor beta chains listed next were all sequenced from one sample in a study of blood T cell repertoires in COVID-19. Measured with immunoSEQ multiplex PCR; TCRdb has only the in-frame clones, and not every one. In the table there are 250,000 to 300,000 clones, around 88% of which are singletons. The specimen was peripheral blood. All receptors come from a middle-aged man with acute or convalescent COVID-19.

The chain couples TRBV7-9 to TRBJ2-7; D might be TRBD2 (5 bases). The CDR3 contains 13 residues. Germline V CDR1 and CDR2: SEHNR, FQNEAQ (reference sequence). V shed 1 base and J shed 3 bases, with 7 bases lying between them. The CDR3 DNA is TGTGCCAGCAGCTTAGGCGGAGGCTACGAGCAGTACTTC. Translated, it gives CASSLGGGYEQYF.

The gene calls are TRBV9 and TRBJ2-1; 15 positions match TRBD2. The CDR3 length is 18 residues. In germline, CDR1 is SGDLS, CDR2 YYNGEE. With V trimmed by 5 bases and J by 4 bases, 10 bases remained unmatched. The CDR3 loop is CASSHGLAGGQVYNEQFF. In DNA, the CDR3 is TGTGCCAGCAGTCATGGACTAGCGGGGGGGCAGGTTTACAATGAGCAGTTCTTC.

V and J are TRBV30 and TRBJ2-7; 8 bases are a match to TRBD1. The germline CDR1 and CDR2 sequences are GTSNPN and SVGIG (reference sequence). Trimming took 5 bases from V and 7 from J; bases not matched to a gene: 10. The CDR3 runs 13 residues. The CDR3 bases are TGTGCCTGGGCCGGGACAGGTCTCGGTGAGCAGTACTTC. Encoded protein: CAWAGTGLGEQYF.